The source of this T cell receptor beta chain is a study of blood T cell repertoires in COVID-19. The V end was cut by 1 base, the J end by 5 bases, with 11 bases between. The length of the CDR3 is 14 residues. Germline loops: CDR1 LGHDT, CDR2 YNNKEL (reference sequence). The protocol was immunoSEQ multiplex PCR, while the TCRdb copy is restricted to in-frame clones and leaves out a portion. Of about 210,000 clones listed, 89% were seen once; the top ten hold 4% to 5.5%. The sequencing input was peripheral blood. This TCR came from a woman between 40 and 55 years old with acute or convalescent COVID-19. The chain has TRBV3-1 (or the pseudogene TRBV3-2) and TRBJ1-2; D call uncertain. CDR3 nucleotide sequence: TGTGCCAGCAGCCAAGCGGAGGGTCAGTATGGCTACACCTTC. This encodes CASSQAEGQYGYTF.